This T cell receptor beta chain was observed in a study of technical replicates of blood from a few donors. Generated by immunoSEQ multiplex PCR, the TCRdb table keeps only in-frame clones and is missing some. This sample has about 70,000 clones, with 85% to 95% found just once. Trimming took 11 bases from V and 5 from J, leaving 10 bases between them. This CDR3 contains 11 residues. Germline V gene sequence: CDR1 ENHRY, CDR2 SYGVKD. This clone appeared once. V and J are TRBV10-3 and TRBJ2-1; D might be TRBD2 (6 bases). The sequencing input was T cells isolated from PBMCs. The clonotype comes from a human donor in good health. DNA for the CDR3: TGTGCCTCTCGGGGGAACAATGAGCAGTTCTTC. Translating gives CASRGNNEQFF.